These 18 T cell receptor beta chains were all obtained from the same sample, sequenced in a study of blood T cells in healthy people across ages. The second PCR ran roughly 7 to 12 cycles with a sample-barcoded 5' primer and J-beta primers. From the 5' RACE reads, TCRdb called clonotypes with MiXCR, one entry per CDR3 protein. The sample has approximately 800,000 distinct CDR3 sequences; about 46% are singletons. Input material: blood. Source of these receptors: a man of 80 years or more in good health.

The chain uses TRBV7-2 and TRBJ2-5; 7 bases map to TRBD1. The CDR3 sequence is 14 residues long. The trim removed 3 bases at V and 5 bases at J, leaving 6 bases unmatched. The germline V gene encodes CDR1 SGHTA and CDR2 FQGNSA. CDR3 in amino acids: CASSFPTGVETQYF. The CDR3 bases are TGTGCCAGCAGCTTCCCAACAGGGGTGGAGACCCAGTACTTC.

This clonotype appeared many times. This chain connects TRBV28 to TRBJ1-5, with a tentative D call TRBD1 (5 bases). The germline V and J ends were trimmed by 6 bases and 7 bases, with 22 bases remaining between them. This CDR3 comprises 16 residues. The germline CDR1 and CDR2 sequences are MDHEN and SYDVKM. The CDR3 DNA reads TGTGCCAGCAGACAGTGGGGTGGGGGATCCGGCCAGCCCCAGCATTTT. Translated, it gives CASRQWGGGSGQPQHF.

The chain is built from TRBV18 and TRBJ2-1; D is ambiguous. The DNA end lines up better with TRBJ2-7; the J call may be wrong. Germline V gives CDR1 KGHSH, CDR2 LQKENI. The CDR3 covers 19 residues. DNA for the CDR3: TGTGCCAGCTCACCCCTAGGGCGGAGAATCCCCAGCTCCTACAATGAGCAGTACTTC. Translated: CASSPLGRRIPSSYNEQYF.

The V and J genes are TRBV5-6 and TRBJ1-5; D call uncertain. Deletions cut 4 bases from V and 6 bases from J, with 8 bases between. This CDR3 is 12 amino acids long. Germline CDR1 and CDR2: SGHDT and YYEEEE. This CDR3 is CASSAGVQPQHF. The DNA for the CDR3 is TGTGCCAGCAGCGCGGGAGTTCAGCCCCAGCATTTT.

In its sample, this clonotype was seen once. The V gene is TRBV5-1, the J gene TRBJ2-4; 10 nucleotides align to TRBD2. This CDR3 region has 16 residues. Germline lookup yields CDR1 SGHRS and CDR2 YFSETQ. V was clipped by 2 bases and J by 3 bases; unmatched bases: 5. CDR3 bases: TGCGCCAGCAGCTTTACTAGCGGGGAGGTCAAAAACATTCAGTACTTC. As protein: CASSFTSGEVKNIQYF.

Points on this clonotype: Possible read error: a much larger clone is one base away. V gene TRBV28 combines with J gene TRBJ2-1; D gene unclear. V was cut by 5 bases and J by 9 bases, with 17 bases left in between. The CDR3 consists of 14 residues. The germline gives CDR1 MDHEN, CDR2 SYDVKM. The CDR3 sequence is CASSPPRTWGEQFF. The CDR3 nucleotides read TGTGCCAGCAGTCCACCGAGGACGTGGGGTGAGCAGTTCTTC. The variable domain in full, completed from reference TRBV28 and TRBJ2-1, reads DVKVTQSSRYLVKRTGEKVFLECVQDMDHENMFWYRQDPGLGLRLIYFSYDVKMKEKGDIPEGYSVSREKKERFSLILESASTNQTSMYLCASSPPRTWGEQFFGPGTRLTVL.

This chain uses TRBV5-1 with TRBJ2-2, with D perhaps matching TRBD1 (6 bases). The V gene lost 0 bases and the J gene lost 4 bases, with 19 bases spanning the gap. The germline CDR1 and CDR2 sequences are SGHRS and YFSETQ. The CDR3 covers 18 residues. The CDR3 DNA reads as TGCGCCAGCAGCTTGGCTCCTTCAGACAGGTCGAGCACCGGGGAGCTGTTTTTT. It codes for CASSLAPSDRSSTGELFF.

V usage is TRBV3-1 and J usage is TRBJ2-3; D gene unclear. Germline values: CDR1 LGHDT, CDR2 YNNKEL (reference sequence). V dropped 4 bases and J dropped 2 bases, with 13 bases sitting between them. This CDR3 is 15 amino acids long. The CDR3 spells CASSRGHGNTDTQYF. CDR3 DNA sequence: TGTGCCAGCAGCCGGGGTCACGGTAACACAGATACGCAGTATTTT.

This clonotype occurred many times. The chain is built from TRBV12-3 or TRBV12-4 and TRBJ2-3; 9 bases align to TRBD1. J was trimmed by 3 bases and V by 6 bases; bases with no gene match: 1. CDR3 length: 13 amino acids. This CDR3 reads CASRGTGTDTQYF. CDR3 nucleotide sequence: TGTGCCAGCAGGGGGACAGGGACAGATACGCAGTATTTT.

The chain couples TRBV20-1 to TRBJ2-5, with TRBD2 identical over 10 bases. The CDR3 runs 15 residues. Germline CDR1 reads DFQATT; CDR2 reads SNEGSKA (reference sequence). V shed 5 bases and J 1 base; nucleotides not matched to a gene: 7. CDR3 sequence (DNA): TGCAGTGCTGAGAATAGCGGGAGGCTCCAAGAGACCCAGTACTTC. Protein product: CSAENSGRLQETQYF.

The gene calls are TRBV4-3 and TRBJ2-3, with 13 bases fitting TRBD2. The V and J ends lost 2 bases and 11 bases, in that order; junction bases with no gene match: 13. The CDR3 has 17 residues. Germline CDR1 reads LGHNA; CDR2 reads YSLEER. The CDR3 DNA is TGCGCCAGCAGCCAATATTACGCAGGACTAGCGGGAGAGGTGCAGTATTTT. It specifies CASSQYYAGLAGEVQYF.

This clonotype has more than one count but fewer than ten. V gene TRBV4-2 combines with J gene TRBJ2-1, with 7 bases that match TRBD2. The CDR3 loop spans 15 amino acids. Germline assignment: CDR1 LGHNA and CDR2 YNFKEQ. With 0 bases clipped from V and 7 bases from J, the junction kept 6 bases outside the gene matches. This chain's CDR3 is CASSQDPALANEQFF. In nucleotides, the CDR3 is TGTGCCAGCAGCCAAGATCCGGCACTAGCGAATGAGCAGTTCTTC.

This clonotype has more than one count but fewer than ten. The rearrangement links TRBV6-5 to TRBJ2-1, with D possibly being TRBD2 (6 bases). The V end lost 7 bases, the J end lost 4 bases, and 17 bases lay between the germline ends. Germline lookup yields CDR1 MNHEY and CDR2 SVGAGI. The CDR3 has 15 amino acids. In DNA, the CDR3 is TGTGCCAGCACCGAATCTGGGGGGTATTACAATGAGCAGTTCTTC. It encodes CASTESGGYYNEQFF.

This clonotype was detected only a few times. The CDR3 sequence: CASSLRGSRGLDNEQYF. CDR3 coding DNA: TGTGCCAGCAGCTTAAGGGGGAGCAGGGGGTTAGACAATGAGCAGTACTTC. The genes are TRBV11-2 and TRBJ2-5, with 7 nucleotides matching TRBD1. Germline CDR1 reads SGHAT; CDR2 reads FQNNGV. V was pared by 2 bases and J by 11 bases, with 20 bases of the junction left unmatched. The CDR3 loop spans 17 amino acids.

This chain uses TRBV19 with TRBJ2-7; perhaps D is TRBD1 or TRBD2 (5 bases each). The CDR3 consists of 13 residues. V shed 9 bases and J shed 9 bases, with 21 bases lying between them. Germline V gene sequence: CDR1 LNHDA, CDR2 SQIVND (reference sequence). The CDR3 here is CASSRGRSDRQYF. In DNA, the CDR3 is TGTGCCAGCTCCCGGGGCCGGAGTGATAGGCAGTACTTC.

The DNA for the CDR3 is TGCAGTGCTAGTGGGACAGGGTATCCCTACGAGCAGTACTTC. Protein sequence: CSASGTGYPYEQYF. The chain employs TRBV20-1 and TRBJ2-5; 9 bases are shared with TRBD1. The J call is uncertain, as TRBJ2-7 better fits the DNA end. Germline values: CDR1 DFQATT, CDR2 SNEGSKA (reference sequence). The CDR3 contains 14 residues.

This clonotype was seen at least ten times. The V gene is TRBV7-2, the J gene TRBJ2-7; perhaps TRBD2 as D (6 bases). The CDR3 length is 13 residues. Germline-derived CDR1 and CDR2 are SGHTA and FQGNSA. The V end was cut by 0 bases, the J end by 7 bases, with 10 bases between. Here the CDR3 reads CASSLAREKEQYF. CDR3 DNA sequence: TGTGCCAGCAGCTTAGCCCGGGAGAAAGAGCAGTACTTC. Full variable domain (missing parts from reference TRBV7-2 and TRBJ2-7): GAGVSQSPSNKVTEKGKDVELRCDPISGHTALYWYRQSLGQGLEFLIYFQGNSAPDKSGLPSDRFSAERTGGSVSTLTIQRTQQEDSAVYLCASSLAREKEQYFGPGTRLTVT.

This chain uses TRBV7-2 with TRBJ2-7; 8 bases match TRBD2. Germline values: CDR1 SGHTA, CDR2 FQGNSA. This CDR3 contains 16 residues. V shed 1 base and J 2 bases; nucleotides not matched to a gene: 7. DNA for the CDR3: TGTGCCAGCAGCTTAGTGGGTAGCGGGATTCCCTACGAGCAGTACTTC. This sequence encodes CASSLVGSGIPYEQYF.